This T cell receptor (beta chain) comes out of a study of shared clonotypes between healthy human individuals. Whole-study context: CD4 naive cells filled three plates per donor, CD4 memory three, CD8 naive two and CD8 memory one.

Germline lookup yields CDR1 KGHSH and CDR2 LQKENI. CDR3 length: 15 residues. Trimming at V came to 0 bases and at J to 5 bases, leaving 6 bases not matched to a gene. About this clone: No antigen is known for it.

Findings of the study overall: Only blood was sampled, and tissue TCR repertoires likely differ from blood ones. A generally larger estimated richness was seen in naive subsets than in memory subsets.

Deep-level assay runs were performed. Repertoires were generated with immunoSEQ multiplex PCR, while TCRdb's copy carries only in-frame clones and drops some. This table has over a million clones, about 84% appearing once. The gene calls are TRBV18 and TRBJ1-1; 7 nucleotides match TRBD1. This TCR came from a man between 18 and 35 years old in good health. Some clones in this sample may be carry-over from other donors' samples. The sequencing sample was made of memory CD4+ T cells from PBMCs. This sample's subset: CD45RA-negative fraction. CDR3 region: CASSPPEGAWTEAFF. The CDR3 DNA reads TGTGCCAGCTCACCACCGGAGGGGGCGTGGACTGAAGCTTTCTTT. Complete variable domain (other parts from reference TRBV18 and TRBJ1-1): NAGVMQNPRHLVRRRGQEARLRCSPMKGHSHVYWYRQLPEEGLKFMVYLQKENIIDESGMPKERFSAEFPKEGPSILRIQQVVRGDSAAYFCASSPPEGAWTEAFFGQGTRLTVV.